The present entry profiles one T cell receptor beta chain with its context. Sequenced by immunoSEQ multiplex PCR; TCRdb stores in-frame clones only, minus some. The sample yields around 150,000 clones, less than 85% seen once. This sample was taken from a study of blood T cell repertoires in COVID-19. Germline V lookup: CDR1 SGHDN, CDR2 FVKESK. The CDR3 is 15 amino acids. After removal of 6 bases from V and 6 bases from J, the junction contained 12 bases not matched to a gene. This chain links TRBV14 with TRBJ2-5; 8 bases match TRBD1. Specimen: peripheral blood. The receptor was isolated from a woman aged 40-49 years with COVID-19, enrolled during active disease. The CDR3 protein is CASSPGRTGLKTQYF. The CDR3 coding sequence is TGTGCCAGCAGTCCTGGGAGGACAGGGTTAAAGACCCAGTACTTC.